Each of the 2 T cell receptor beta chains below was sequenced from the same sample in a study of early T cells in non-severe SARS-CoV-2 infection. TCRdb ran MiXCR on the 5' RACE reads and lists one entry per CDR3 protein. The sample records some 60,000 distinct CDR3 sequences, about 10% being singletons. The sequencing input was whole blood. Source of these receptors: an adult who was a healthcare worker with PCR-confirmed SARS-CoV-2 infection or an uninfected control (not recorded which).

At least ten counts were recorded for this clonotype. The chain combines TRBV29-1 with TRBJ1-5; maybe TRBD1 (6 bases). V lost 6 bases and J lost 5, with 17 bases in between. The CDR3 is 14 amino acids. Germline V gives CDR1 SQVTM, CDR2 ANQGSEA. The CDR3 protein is CSVKQGSFDQPQHF. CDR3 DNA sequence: TGCAGCGTAAAACAGGGCTCCTTTGATCAGCCCCAGCATTTT.

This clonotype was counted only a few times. The CDR3, as DNA: TGCAGTGCTAGTGGTCTAGCGGGAGGCAATGAGCAGTTCTTC. This sequence encodes CSASGLAGGNEQFF. This sequence joins TRBV20-1 and TRBJ2-1; 11 bases align to TRBD2. Looked up from germline, CDR1 is DFQATT and CDR2 is SNEGSKA (reference sequence). With 3 bases clipped from V and 6 bases from J, the junction kept 4 bases outside the gene matches. This CDR3 is 14 amino acids long.